This TCR beta chain emerged from a study of PD-L1 blockade in urothelial cancer. Study at large: Prior chemotherapy in patients spanned 0 to 3 regimens. Timepoints chosen for blood analysis were 3 weeks (second dose) and 6 weeks after treatment start.

This CDR3 is built from 14 residues. Germline CDR1 and CDR2: SGHDT and YYEEEE. Sequencing was performed with immunoSEQ multiplex PCR; in TCRdb, only in-frame clones are kept and a portion is missing. The sample lists just over 50,000 clones, roughly 80% occurring once. Remarks on this clone: The junction differs from germline at one of its ends, possibly a read error.

The clonotype was recovered from a man between 65 and 80 years old with urothelial cancer. This specimen was PBMCs, taken around atezolizumab (anti-PD-L1) treatment. The rearrangement joins TRBV5-6 to TRBJ2-3, with D uncertain. The CDR3 loop is CAGSPLRFTDTQYF. The CDR3 nucleotides read TGTGCCGGCAGCCCCTTGCGGTTCACAGATACGCAGTATTTT.